This T cell receptor beta chain was identified in a study of identical twins. The germline V and J ends were trimmed by 3 bases and 6 bases, with 9 bases remaining between them. From germline, CDR1 is ENHRY and CDR2 SYGVKD. CDR3 size: 13 residues. TCRdb re-analysed the 5' RACE reads in MiXCR, keeping a single row per CDR3 protein. This sample carries hundreds of thousands of distinct CDR3 sequences, roughly 18% of them seen once, and the ten largest clones take around 13%. General observations from the study: Zero-insertion analyses were open to partial confounding by invariant MAIT and iNKT cells.

Notes on this clonotype: Antigen unknown.

The data also belong to a second study, concerning T cells expressing NK-cell markers. That work states: The TCR beta repertoires were obtained from sorted CD3+CD56+NKG2C+, CD3+CD56+NKG2C- and CD3+CD56-NKG2C+ T cells. One observes that, in a few donors, these clonotypes were also the leading ones within the CD3+CD56-NKG2C+ fraction.

Material for sequencing was PBMCs. The chain employs TRBV10-3 and TRBJ2-1; D might be TRBD1 (5 bases). The receptor was derived from a woman aged 18-29 years in good health. This chain's CDR3 is CAISEGRVNEQFF. In DNA, the CDR3 is TGTGCCATCAGTGAAGGCAGGGTCAATGAGCAGTTCTTC.